This is a list of T cell receptor beta chains from one sample in a study of blood T cell repertoires in COVID-19. Sequencing was performed with immunoSEQ multiplex PCR; in TCRdb, only in-frame clones are kept and a portion is missing. The sample lists more than 200,000 clones; 85% to 90% were seen once. What was sequenced was PBMCs or T cells enriched from blood (not recorded which). All receptors derive from a man between 35 and 55 years old who had recovered from COVID-19. The CDR3 runs from the conserved cysteine through the conserved F or W. Fields, in order: D gene, clone size, J gene, V gene, CDR3 DNA, CDR3 protein. A D gene is named only where the DNA matches it firmly. Only some rows state a clone size, as once, few, many or a class for expanded clones.

d_call: NA
clone_size: NA
j_call: TRBJ1-1
v_call: TRBV7-6
cdr3_nt: TGTGCCAGCAGCTTCCCGACAGGCAGCACTGAAGCTTTCTTT
cdr3_aa: CASSFPTGSTEAFF

d_call: TRBD2
clone_size: NA
j_call: TRBJ2-3
v_call: TRBV28
cdr3_nt: TGTGCCAGCAGTTTATGGCTAGCGGGAGTGACAGATACGCAGTATTTT
cdr3_aa: CASSLWLAGVTDTQYF

d_call: TRBD2
clone_size: NA
j_call: TRBJ2-2
v_call: TRBV10-3
cdr3_nt: TGTGCCATCAGTGAAGCGGCGGGGGCGAACACCGGGGAGCTGTTTTTT
cdr3_aa: CAISEAAGANTGELFF

d_call: TRBD2
clone_size: NA
j_call: TRBJ2-3
v_call: TRBV6-5
cdr3_nt: TGTGCCAGCAGTTACGAGACTAGCGGGAGTCGGGATACGCAGTATTTT
cdr3_aa: CASSYETSGSRDTQYF

d_call: TRBD1
clone_size: NA
j_call: TRBJ1-2
v_call: TRBV7-8
cdr3_nt: TGTGCCAGCAGCTTAAACAGGGGTGGCTATGGCTACACCTTC
cdr3_aa: CASSLNRGGYGYTF

d_call: TRBD1
clone_size: NA
j_call: TRBJ2-7
v_call: TRBV7-2
cdr3_nt: TGTGCCAGCAGCTTTGGACAGGGGGCGAACGAGCAGTACTTC
cdr3_aa: CASSFGQGANEQYF

d_call: TRBD1
clone_size: NA
j_call: TRBJ2-7
v_call: TRBV5-8
cdr3_nt: TGTGCCAGCGCCGCATACTCCGGGACAGGGTCCTACGAGCAGTACTTC
cdr3_aa: CASAAYSGTGSYEQYF

d_call: NA
clone_size: NA
j_call: TRBJ2-1
v_call: TRBV27
cdr3_nt: TGTGCCAGCGTGCGCTTTTGGGGAGACAATGAGCAGTTCTTC
cdr3_aa: CASVRFWGDNEQFF

d_call: NA
clone_size: NA
j_call: TRBJ2-3
v_call: TRBV15
cdr3_nt: TGTGCCACCAGCAGAGAAAGTACTAGCACAGATACGCAGTATTTT
cdr3_aa: CATSRESTSTDTQYF

d_call: NA
clone_size: NA
j_call: TRBJ2-7
v_call: TRBV6-1
cdr3_nt: TGTGCCAGCAGTGAGAGGCGGGAAGTGTACGAGCAGTACTTC
cdr3_aa: CASSERREVYEQYF

d_call: NA
clone_size: NA
j_call: TRBJ2-5
v_call: TRBV6-5
cdr3_nt: TGTGCCAGCACGGGGTTGAGGGAGACCCAGTACTTC
cdr3_aa: CASTGLRETQYF

d_call: NA
clone_size: once
j_call: TRBJ2-2
v_call: TRBV7-9
cdr3_nt: TGTGCCAGCAGCCTTTCGTCCGGGGAGCTGTTTTTT
cdr3_aa: CASSLSSGELFF

d_call: NA
clone_size: once
j_call: TRBJ1-6
v_call: TRBV9
cdr3_nt: TGTGCCAGCAGCGTAGCGCGAGCGAATTCACCCCTCCACTTT
cdr3_aa: CASSVARANSPLHF

d_call: NA
clone_size: NA
j_call: TRBJ2-7
v_call: TRBV19
cdr3_nt: TGTGCCAGTAGTATAGGGATAGGGAGCTACGAGCAGTACTTC
cdr3_aa: CASSIGIGSYEQYF

d_call: TRBD1
clone_size: few
j_call: TRBJ1-1
v_call: TRBV7-3
cdr3_nt: TGTGCCAGCAGCCAAACAGGGGACACTGAAGCTTTCTTT
cdr3_aa: CASSQTGDTEAFF

d_call: NA
clone_size: NA
j_call: TRBJ1-1
v_call: TRBV27
cdr3_nt: TGTGCCAGAGTTCGGGGGAACACTGAAGCTTTCTTT
cdr3_aa: CARVRGNTEAFF

d_call: NA
clone_size: NA
j_call: TRBJ1-6
v_call: TRBV9
cdr3_nt: TGTGCCAGCAGCGTGGCAGATATCTCCTATAATTCACCCCTCCACTTT
cdr3_aa: CASSVADISYNSPLHF

d_call: NA
clone_size: NA
j_call: TRBJ1-1
v_call: TRBV11-2
cdr3_nt: TGTGCCAGCAGCCAAAGAGGGCCGCAGAACACTGAAGCTTTCTTT
cdr3_aa: CASSQRGPQNTEAFF

d_call: NA
clone_size: NA
j_call: TRBJ2-5
v_call: TRBV18
cdr3_nt: TGTGCCAGCTCAACCGGATCAGGGTCACCTAGGTCGGAGACCCAGTACTTC
cdr3_aa: CASSTGSGSPRSETQYF

d_call: TRBD2
clone_size: NA
j_call: TRBJ2-3
v_call: TRBV7-9
cdr3_nt: TGTGCCAGCAGCTTAGCGCGGCCGGGAGGGCTAGCGTTGAATACGCAGTATTTT
cdr3_aa: CASSLARPGGLALNTQYF

d_call: TRBD2
clone_size: NA
j_call: TRBJ2-5
v_call: TRBV9
cdr3_nt: TGTGCCAGCAGCGATACTAGCGGTGGGACCCAGTACTTC
cdr3_aa: CASSDTSGGTQYF

d_call: NA
clone_size: NA
j_call: TRBJ2-4
v_call: TRBV27
cdr3_nt: TGTGCCAGCAGTCCGCATCAGACTATAGCCAAAAACATTCAGTACTTC
cdr3_aa: CASSPHQTIAKNIQYF

d_call: NA
clone_size: NA
j_call: TRBJ2-3
v_call: TRBV11-2
cdr3_nt: TGTGCCAGCAGCTTAATAGGGATAGCGACAGATACGCAGTATTTT
cdr3_aa: CASSLIGIATDTQYF

d_call: TRBD1
clone_size: NA
j_call: TRBJ1-1
v_call: TRBV19
cdr3_nt: TGTGCCAGTAGCAGACAGGGAAGGGGGACTGAAGCTTTCTTT
cdr3_aa: CASSRQGRGTEAFF

d_call: NA
clone_size: few
j_call: TRBJ1-2
v_call: TRBV9
cdr3_nt: TGTGCCAGCAGCGCCCCAGGGTCCGCCTATGGCTACACCTTC
cdr3_aa: CASSAPGSAYGYTF

d_call: TRBD1
clone_size: once
j_call: TRBJ2-7
v_call: TRBV29-1
cdr3_nt: TGCAGCGTTGTACAGGGGGCCGGGTACGAGCAGTACTTC
cdr3_aa: CSVVQGAGYEQYF

d_call: TRBD1
clone_size: NA
j_call: TRBJ1-6
v_call: TRBV19
cdr3_nt: TGTGCCAGTAGACAAAGCCGGGACAGGGTTTGGTCACCCCTCCACTTT
cdr3_aa: CASRQSRDRVWSPLHF

d_call: NA
clone_size: NA
j_call: TRBJ1-5
v_call: TRBV10-3
cdr3_nt: TGTGCCATCAGTGACTCGAGGGGGGGAGGCCAGCATTTT
cdr3_aa: CAISDSRGGGQHF

d_call: NA
clone_size: once
j_call: TRBJ1-1
v_call: TRBV12-3/TRBV12-4
cdr3_nt: TGTGCCAGCAGACCACAGGTGAACACTGAAGCTTTCTTT
cdr3_aa: CASRPQVNTEAFF

d_call: TRBD1
clone_size: NA
j_call: TRBJ1-5
v_call: TRBV19
cdr3_nt: TGTGCCAGTAGTCCCCCGGACAGGGGCAATCAGCCCCAGCATTTT
cdr3_aa: CASSPPDRGNQPQHF

d_call: NA
clone_size: NA
j_call: TRBJ1-5
v_call: TRBV30
cdr3_nt: TGTGCCTGGAACGAGGAGACGGTCGGTCAGCCCCAGCATTTT
cdr3_aa: CAWNEETVGQPQHF

d_call: NA
clone_size: NA
j_call: TRBJ1-2
v_call: TRBV24-1
cdr3_nt: TGTGCCACCCCCCTCGGGAGATGTCCCTATGGCTACACCTTC
cdr3_aa: CATPLGRCPYGYTF

d_call: NA
clone_size: NA
j_call: TRBJ2-3
v_call: TRBV3-1/TRBV3-2
cdr3_nt: TGTGCCAGCAGCCATAACAGCGGATCGGATACGCAGTATTTT
cdr3_aa: CASSHNSGSDTQYF

d_call: NA
clone_size: once
j_call: TRBJ2-1
v_call: TRBV4-1
cdr3_nt: TGCGCCAGCAGCCAAACTCCAGGGGGGTATGCGGTGTTCTTC
cdr3_aa: CASSQTPGGYAVFF

d_call: TRBD1
clone_size: NA
j_call: TRBJ1-2
v_call: TRBV5-4
cdr3_nt: TGTGCCAGCAGTCAGGACAGGGACATCTATGGCTACACCTTC
cdr3_aa: CASSQDRDIYGYTF

d_call: NA
clone_size: NA
j_call: TRBJ2-1
v_call: TRBV24-1
cdr3_nt: TGTGCCACCGGGGGGTCCTCCTACAATGAGCAGTTCTTC
cdr3_aa: CATGGSSYNEQFF

d_call: NA
clone_size: NA
j_call: TRBJ1-5
v_call: TRBV6-5
cdr3_nt: TGTGCCAGCAGTTTGGGACTAAGCAATCAGCCCCAGCATTTT
cdr3_aa: CASSLGLSNQPQHF